Listed below are T cell receptor beta chains from one sample, sequenced in a study of T-cell memory formation after mild COVID-19. TCRdb reprocessed the 5' RACE reads with MiXCR, giving one entry per CDR3 protein. The sample contains some 280,000 distinct CDR3 sequences, around 16% of which appear only once. The sample taken for sequencing was PBMCs or a T cell subset sorted from them (not recorded which). The source of these receptors is a young man who had mild COVID-19 (a few samples of this study predate the infection). Cell type and time point are not known. Each CDR3 is given with its conserved first and last residue. The order of the fields is D gene, clone size, J gene, V gene, CDR3 DNA, CDR3 protein. D genes are given only for firm matches. Part of the rows lack a size; the others show once, few, many or a class for expanded clones.

d_call: -
clone_size: few
j_call: TRBJ2-7
v_call: TRBV5-1
cdr3_nt: TGCGCCAGCAGCCGGCCGGGGGCAGAGAGCTACGAGCAGTACTTC
cdr3_aa: CASSRPGAESYEQYF

d_call: TRBD1
clone_size: -
j_call: TRBJ2-3
v_call: TRBV7-2
cdr3_nt: TGTGCCAGCAGCTTCGACAGGGGCACAGATACGCAGTATTTT
cdr3_aa: CASSFDRGTDTQYF

d_call: -
clone_size: many
j_call: TRBJ2-2
v_call: TRBV7-2
cdr3_nt: TGTGCCAGCAGCTTAGGGGCATCCGGGGAGCTGTTTTTT
cdr3_aa: CASSLGASGELFF

d_call: -
clone_size: -
j_call: TRBJ1-3
v_call: TRBV5-4
cdr3_nt: TGTGCCAGCAGCTTGGGTGGTGCTGGAAACACCATATATTTT
cdr3_aa: CASSLGGAGNTIYF

d_call: -
clone_size: -
j_call: TRBJ2-1
v_call: TRBV7-7
cdr3_nt: TGTGCTAGCAGCTCCCTCGGGACAAATCAGCAGTTCTTC
cdr3_aa: CASSSLGTNQQFF

d_call: TRBD2
clone_size: many
j_call: TRBJ2-1
v_call: TRBV4-3
cdr3_nt: TGCGCCAGCAGCCAAGCGCCGGGACTAGCGGGGAAGGGGCAGTTCTTC
cdr3_aa: CASSQAPGLAGKGQFF

d_call: -
clone_size: few
j_call: TRBJ1-1
v_call: TRBV6-2/TRBV6-3
cdr3_nt: TGTGCCAGCAGTTACCGCGGGCATGGTGAAGCTTTCTTT
cdr3_aa: CASSYRGHGEAFF

d_call: -
clone_size: -
j_call: TRBJ1-2
v_call: TRBV7-9
cdr3_nt: TGTGCCAGCAGCTTAGGGACAGTTCAACACTATGGCTACACCTTC
cdr3_aa: CASSLGTVQHYGYTF

d_call: -
clone_size: -
j_call: TRBJ1-3
v_call: TRBV3-1
cdr3_nt: TGTGCCAGCAGCCAAGTAGTAGGGCACTCTGGAAACACCATATATTTT
cdr3_aa: CASSQVVGHSGNTIYF

d_call: -
clone_size: many
j_call: TRBJ2-1
v_call: TRBV4-2
cdr3_nt: TGTGCCAGCAGCCTGCAGGACAGTCCATATGAGCAGTTCTTC
cdr3_aa: CASSLQDSPYEQFF

d_call: TRBD1
clone_size: few
j_call: TRBJ1-5
v_call: TRBV20-1
cdr3_nt: TGCAGTGCTGCTACAGGGGGCCTAGAGCCCCAGCATTTT
cdr3_aa: CSAATGGLEPQHF

d_call: TRBD1
clone_size: once
j_call: TRBJ1-1
v_call: TRBV29-1
cdr3_nt: TGCAGCGTTCGATGGACAGGTACGAACACTGAAGCTTTCTTT
cdr3_aa: CSVRWTGTNTEAFF

d_call: -
clone_size: -
j_call: TRBJ2-1
v_call: TRBV12-3/TRBV12-4
cdr3_nt: TGTGCCGATTCGATGGGCGGCTCCTACAATGAGCAGTTCTTC
cdr3_aa: CADSMGGSYNEQFF

d_call: -
clone_size: few
j_call: TRBJ1-4
v_call: TRBV7-8
cdr3_nt: TGTGCCAGCAGCCCGCGGGCCTTTAATGAAAAACTGTTTTTT
cdr3_aa: CASSPRAFNEKLFF

d_call: -
clone_size: -
j_call: TRBJ2-5
v_call: TRBV9
cdr3_nt: TGTGCCAGCAGCCGATGGGGGCTTGGAGAGACCCAGTACTTC
cdr3_aa: CASSRWGLGETQYF

d_call: TRBD2
clone_size: many
j_call: TRBJ2-4
v_call: TRBV12-3/TRBV12-4
cdr3_nt: TGTGCCACCAACCGGGGGGGAAACATTCAGTACTTC
cdr3_aa: CATNRGGNIQYF

d_call: TRBD1
clone_size: many
j_call: TRBJ1-3
v_call: TRBV10-3
cdr3_nt: TGTGCCACCCAAACTTGGACAGGTCTCTCTGGAAACACCATATATTTT
cdr3_aa: CATQTWTGLSGNTIYF

d_call: TRBD2
clone_size: -
j_call: TRBJ2-2
v_call: TRBV6-5
cdr3_nt: TGTGCCAGCAGCAGATACCCTAGCGGGGGGATTAACACCGGGGAGCTGTTTTTT
cdr3_aa: CASSRYPSGGINTGELFF

d_call: TRBD2
clone_size: -
j_call: TRBJ2-3
v_call: TRBV6-2/TRBV6-3
cdr3_nt: TGTGCCAGCAGTTACTCGGGGACTAGCGGACTTTTT
cdr3_aa: CASSYSGTSGLF

d_call: -
clone_size: many
j_call: TRBJ2-7
v_call: TRBV5-6
cdr3_nt: TGTGCCAGCAGCTGGTGGACGTCCAGCTCCTACGAGCAGTACTTC
cdr3_aa: CASSWWTSSSYEQYF

d_call: TRBD2
clone_size: few
j_call: TRBJ2-4
v_call: TRBV10-3
cdr3_nt: TGTGCCACAAGAGCGGGGGAGACGAAAAACATTCAGTACTTC
cdr3_aa: CATRAGETKNIQYF

d_call: -
clone_size: -
j_call: TRBJ2-7
v_call: TRBV4-2
cdr3_nt: TGTGCCAGCAGCCAAGCGGACCGGAGCTCCTACGAGCAGTACTTC
cdr3_aa: CASSQADRSSYEQYF

d_call: -
clone_size: few
j_call: TRBJ2-1
v_call: TRBV4-1
cdr3_nt: TGCGCCAGCAGCCAAGTGCTCTATGAGCAGTTCTTC
cdr3_aa: CASSQVLYEQFF

d_call: -
clone_size: many
j_call: TRBJ2-3
v_call: TRBV5-1
cdr3_nt: TGCGCCAGCAGCCCCAACGCTGGAGCGGTCGCTGGAGATACGCAGTATTTT
cdr3_aa: CASSPNAGAVAGDTQYF

d_call: -
clone_size: -
j_call: TRBJ1-1
v_call: TRBV20-1
cdr3_nt: TGCAGTGCTCCTGGGGGGGAGAACACTGAAGCTTTCTTT
cdr3_aa: CSAPGGENTEAFF

d_call: TRBD1
clone_size: -
j_call: TRBJ1-2
v_call: TRBV7-9
cdr3_nt: TGTGCCAGCACCTCCGGACAGGGTAACTATGGCTACACCTTC
cdr3_aa: CASTSGQGNYGYTF

d_call: -
clone_size: many
j_call: TRBJ1-2
v_call: TRBV2
cdr3_nt: TGTGCCAGCAAAAGGGATATCTATGGCTACACCTTC
cdr3_aa: CASKRDIYGYTF

d_call: TRBD1
clone_size: -
j_call: TRBJ1-1
v_call: TRBV4-2
cdr3_nt: TGTGCCAGCAGCCAAGTCCAGGGGGCAAACACTGAAGCTTTCTTT
cdr3_aa: CASSQVQGANTEAFF

d_call: TRBD1
clone_size: -
j_call: TRBJ2-3
v_call: TRBV28
cdr3_nt: TGTGCCAGCAGTTATGCCCAGACAGGGTGGTTGTTGAGTGGGCCCACAGATACGCAGTATTTT
cdr3_aa: CASSYAQTGWLLSGPTDTQYF

d_call: -
clone_size: -
j_call: TRBJ2-5
v_call: TRBV7-8
cdr3_nt: TGTGCCAGCAGCTTAGGCCCCCACGGAGAGACCCAGTACTTC
cdr3_aa: CASSLGPHGETQYF

d_call: -
clone_size: -
j_call: TRBJ1-1
v_call: TRBV4-2
cdr3_nt: TGTGCCAGCAGCCAGTCAGGAAAGAACACTGAAGCTTTCTTT
cdr3_aa: CASSQSGKNTEAFF

d_call: -
clone_size: once
j_call: TRBJ1-2
v_call: TRBV7-3
cdr3_nt: TGTGCCAGCAGCCCTCAAGGTAGCGCCCCTCGCGGCTACACCTTC
cdr3_aa: CASSPQGSAPRGYTF

d_call: TRBD1
clone_size: few
j_call: TRBJ2-7
v_call: TRBV20-1
cdr3_nt: TGCAGTGCCGCGGGACAGGGGATCTACGAGCAGTACTTC
cdr3_aa: CSAAGQGIYEQYF

d_call: TRBD1
clone_size: few
j_call: TRBJ2-5
v_call: TRBV9
cdr3_nt: TGTGCCAGCAGCGTAGCCCTGTACAGGGGGCGGTGGGAGACCCAGTACTTC
cdr3_aa: CASSVALYRGRWETQYF

d_call: -
clone_size: -
j_call: TRBJ2-3
v_call: TRBV6-4
cdr3_nt: TGTGCCAGCAGATCGCCAAGCACAGATACGCAGTATTTT
cdr3_aa: CASRSPSTDTQYF

d_call: -
clone_size: few
j_call: TRBJ1-2
v_call: TRBV5-1
cdr3_nt: TGCGCCAGCAGCTTAAGCTACACCTTC
cdr3_aa: CASSLSYTF

d_call: TRBD2
clone_size: -
j_call: TRBJ2-5
v_call: TRBV18
cdr3_nt: TGTGCCAGCACGAAAGCGGGGAATCAAGAGACCCAGTACTTC
cdr3_aa: CASTKAGNQETQYF

d_call: TRBD1
clone_size: -
j_call: TRBJ1-2
v_call: TRBV6-5
cdr3_nt: TGTGCCAGCACCTCGGGAGGGGGCGATGGCTACACCTTC
cdr3_aa: CASTSGGGDGYTF

d_call: TRBD1
clone_size: many
j_call: TRBJ2-1
v_call: TRBV6-6
cdr3_nt: TGTGCCAGCAGTTACTCCCGCCGGACAGGAACGGCCAACAATGAGCAGTTCTTC
cdr3_aa: CASSYSRRTGTANNEQFF

d_call: TRBD1
clone_size: -
j_call: TRBJ2-5
v_call: TRBV7-6
cdr3_nt: TGTGCCAGCAGCCGGTGGACAGGGGGGACCCAGTACTTC
cdr3_aa: CASSRWTGGTQYF

d_call: TRBD1
clone_size: few
j_call: TRBJ1-5
v_call: TRBV12-3/TRBV12-4
cdr3_nt: TGTGCCAGCAGTTTGAGGACAGGGATGGGCAATCAGCCCCAGCATTTT
cdr3_aa: CASSLRTGMGNQPQHF

d_call: -
clone_size: -
j_call: TRBJ1-1
v_call: TRBV7-2
cdr3_nt: TGTGCCAGCAGAATTGTCCCCTCGAACACTGAAGCTTTCTTT
cdr3_aa: CASRIVPSNTEAFF

d_call: TRBD2
clone_size: -
j_call: TRBJ2-7
v_call: TRBV12-3/TRBV12-4
cdr3_nt: TGTGCCAGCAGTTTAAGAGCCAGCGGGGGGTCGTTCCTCTCCTACGAGCAGTACTTC
cdr3_aa: CASSLRASGGSFLSYEQYF

d_call: -
clone_size: many
j_call: TRBJ2-2
v_call: TRBV27
cdr3_nt: TGTGCCAGCAGTTTTGGAGAGGCCGGGGAGCTGTTTTTT
cdr3_aa: CASSFGEAGELFF

d_call: -
clone_size: few
j_call: TRBJ2-5
v_call: TRBV4-1
cdr3_nt: TGCGCCAGCAGCCAAGATCTGTGGGGTACCCAAGAGACCCAGTACTTC
cdr3_aa: CASSQDLWGTQETQYF

d_call: -
clone_size: -
j_call: TRBJ1-2
v_call: TRBV4-1
cdr3_nt: TGCGCCAGCAGCCAAGATAGCACTAACTATGGCTACACCTTC
cdr3_aa: CASSQDSTNYGYTF

d_call: -
clone_size: -
j_call: TRBJ2-7
v_call: TRBV6-2/TRBV6-3
cdr3_nt: TGTGCCAGTACGCCAAGCCTAGACCTCTACGAGCAGTACTTC
cdr3_aa: CASTPSLDLYEQYF

d_call: TRBD2
clone_size: -
j_call: TRBJ2-3
v_call: TRBV7-2
cdr3_nt: TGTGCCAGCAGGCGTCGCGGGGGGCTCACAGATACGCAGTATTTT
cdr3_aa: CASRRRGGLTDTQYF

d_call: TRBD1
clone_size: -
j_call: TRBJ1-4
v_call: TRBV27
cdr3_nt: TGTGCCAGCAGCCGGGACAGGGCTCTTCAAAAACTGTTTTTT
cdr3_aa: CASSRDRALQKLFF

d_call: -
clone_size: -
j_call: TRBJ2-5
v_call: TRBV20-1
cdr3_nt: TGCAGTGCTAGCTGGGGACGACAAGAGACCCAGTACTTC
cdr3_aa: CSASWGRQETQYF

d_call: -
clone_size: -
j_call: TRBJ2-3
v_call: TRBV5-1
cdr3_nt: TGCGCCAGCAGCTTGTGGCAGGGGCTCACAGATACGCAGTATTTT
cdr3_aa: CASSLWQGLTDTQYF

d_call: -
clone_size: -
j_call: TRBJ1-6
v_call: TRBV6-5
cdr3_nt: TGTGCCAGCAGTCCGCTCCTCGTCGGGGATTCACCCCTCCACTTT
cdr3_aa: CASSPLLVGDSPLHF

d_call: -
clone_size: many
j_call: TRBJ2-1
v_call: TRBV20-1
cdr3_nt: TGCAGTGCTATGGGGGGGGCTGTCTACAATGAGCAGTTCTTC
cdr3_aa: CSAMGGAVYNEQFF

d_call: -
clone_size: -
j_call: TRBJ2-7
v_call: TRBV20-1
cdr3_nt: TGCAGTGCTAGAAGACAGGCACCCTCCTACGAGCAGTACTTC
cdr3_aa: CSARRQAPSYEQYF

d_call: -
clone_size: -
j_call: TRBJ2-5
v_call: TRBV6-1
cdr3_nt: TGTGCCAGCAATTGGCATCCACAAGAGACCCAGTACTTC
cdr3_aa: CASNWHPQETQYF